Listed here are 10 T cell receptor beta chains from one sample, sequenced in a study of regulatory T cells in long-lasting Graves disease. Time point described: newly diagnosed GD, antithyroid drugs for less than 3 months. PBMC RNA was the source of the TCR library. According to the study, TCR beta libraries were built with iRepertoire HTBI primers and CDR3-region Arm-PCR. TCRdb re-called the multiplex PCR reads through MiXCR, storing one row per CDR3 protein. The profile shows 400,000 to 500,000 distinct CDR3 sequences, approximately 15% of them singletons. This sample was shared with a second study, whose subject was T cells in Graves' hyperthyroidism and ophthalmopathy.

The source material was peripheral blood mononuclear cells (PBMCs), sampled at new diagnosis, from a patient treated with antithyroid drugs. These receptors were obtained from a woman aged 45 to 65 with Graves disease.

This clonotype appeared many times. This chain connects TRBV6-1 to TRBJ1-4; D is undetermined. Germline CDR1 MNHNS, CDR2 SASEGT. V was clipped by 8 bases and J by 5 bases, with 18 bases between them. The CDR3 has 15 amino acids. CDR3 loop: CASSPRGTDNEKLFF. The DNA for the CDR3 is TGTGCCAGCTCCCCCCGGGGTACCGACAATGAAAAACTGTTTTTT.

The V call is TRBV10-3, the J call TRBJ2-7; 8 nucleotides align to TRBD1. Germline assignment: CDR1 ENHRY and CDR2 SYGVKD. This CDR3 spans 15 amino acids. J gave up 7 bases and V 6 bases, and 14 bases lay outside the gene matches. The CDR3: CAISRQGSETGEQYF. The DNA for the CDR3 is TGTGCCATCAGCCGACAGGGGTCGGAGACGGGGGAGCAGTACTTC.

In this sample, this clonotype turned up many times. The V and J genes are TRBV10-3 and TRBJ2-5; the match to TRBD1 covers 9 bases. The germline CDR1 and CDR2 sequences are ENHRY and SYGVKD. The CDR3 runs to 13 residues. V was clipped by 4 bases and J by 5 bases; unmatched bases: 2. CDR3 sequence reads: CAISAGQGETQYF. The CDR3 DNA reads TGTGCCATCAGTGCTGGACAGGGGGAGACCCAGTACTTC.

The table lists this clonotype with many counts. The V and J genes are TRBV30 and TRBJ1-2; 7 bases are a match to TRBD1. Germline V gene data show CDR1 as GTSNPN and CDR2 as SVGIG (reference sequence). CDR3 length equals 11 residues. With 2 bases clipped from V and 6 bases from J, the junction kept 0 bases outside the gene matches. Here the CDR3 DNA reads TGTGCCTGGAGTACAGGGGATGGCTACACCTTC. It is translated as CAWSTGDGYTF.

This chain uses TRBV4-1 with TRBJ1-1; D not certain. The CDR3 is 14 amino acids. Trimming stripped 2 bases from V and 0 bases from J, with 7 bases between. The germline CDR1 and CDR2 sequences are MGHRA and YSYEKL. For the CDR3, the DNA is TGCGCCAGCAGCCAACCCAGGTTGAACACTGAAGCTTTCTTT. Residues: CASSQPRLNTEAFF.

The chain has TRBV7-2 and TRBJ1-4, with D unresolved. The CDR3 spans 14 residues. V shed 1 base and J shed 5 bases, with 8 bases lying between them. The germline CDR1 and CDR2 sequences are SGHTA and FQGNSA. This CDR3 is CASSLEVVNEKLFF. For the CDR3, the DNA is TGTGCCAGCAGCTTAGAGGTGGTAAATGAAAAACTGTTTTTT.

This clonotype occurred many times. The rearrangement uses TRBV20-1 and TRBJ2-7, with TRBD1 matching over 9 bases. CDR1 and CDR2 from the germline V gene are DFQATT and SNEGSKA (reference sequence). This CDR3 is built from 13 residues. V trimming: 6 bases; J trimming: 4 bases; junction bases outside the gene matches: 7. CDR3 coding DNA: TGCAGTGCGCCGACAGGGGGGTTATACGAGCAGTACTTC. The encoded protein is CSAPTGGLYEQYF.

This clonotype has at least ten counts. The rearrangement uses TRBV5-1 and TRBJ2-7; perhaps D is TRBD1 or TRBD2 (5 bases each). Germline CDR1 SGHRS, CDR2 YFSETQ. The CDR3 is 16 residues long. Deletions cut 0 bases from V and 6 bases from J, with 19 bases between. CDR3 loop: CASSLEGRTAGVEQYF. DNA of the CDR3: TGCGCCAGCAGCTTGGAGGGACGAACAGCCGGGGTCGAGCAGTACTTC. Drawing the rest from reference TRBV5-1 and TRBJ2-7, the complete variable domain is KAGVTQTPRYLIKTRGQQVTLSCSPISGHRSVSWYQQTPGQGLQFLFEYFSETQRNKGNFPGRFSGRQFSNSRSEMNVSTLELGDSALYLCASSLEGRTAGVEQYFGPGTRLTVT.

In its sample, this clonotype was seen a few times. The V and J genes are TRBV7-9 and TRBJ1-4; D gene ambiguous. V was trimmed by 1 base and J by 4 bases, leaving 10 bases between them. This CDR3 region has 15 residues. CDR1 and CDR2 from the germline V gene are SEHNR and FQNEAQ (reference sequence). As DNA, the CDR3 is TGTGCCAGCAGCTTAGGCCGGGTCCTTAATGAAAAACTGTTTTTT. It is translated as CASSLGRVLNEKLFF.

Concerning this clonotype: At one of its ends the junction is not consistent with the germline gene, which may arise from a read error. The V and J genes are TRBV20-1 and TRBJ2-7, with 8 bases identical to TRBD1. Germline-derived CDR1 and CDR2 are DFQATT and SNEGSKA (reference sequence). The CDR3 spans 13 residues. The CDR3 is CSATQTGEDEQHF. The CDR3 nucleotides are TGCAGTGCTACCCAGACAGGGGAGGACGAGCAGCACTTC.